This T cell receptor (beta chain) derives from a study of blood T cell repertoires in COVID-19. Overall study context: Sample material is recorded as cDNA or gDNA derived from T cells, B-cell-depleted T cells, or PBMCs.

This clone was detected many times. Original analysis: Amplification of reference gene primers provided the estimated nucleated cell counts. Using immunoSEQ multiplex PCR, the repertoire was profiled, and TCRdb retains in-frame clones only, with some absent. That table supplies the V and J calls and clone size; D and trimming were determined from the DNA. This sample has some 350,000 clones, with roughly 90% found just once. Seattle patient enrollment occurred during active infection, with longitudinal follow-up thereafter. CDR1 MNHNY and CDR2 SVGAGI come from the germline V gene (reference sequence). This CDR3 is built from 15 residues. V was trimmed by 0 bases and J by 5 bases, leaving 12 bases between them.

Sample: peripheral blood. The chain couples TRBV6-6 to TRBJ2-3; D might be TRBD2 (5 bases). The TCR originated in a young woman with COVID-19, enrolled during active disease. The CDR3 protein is CASSYSTGKKDTQYF. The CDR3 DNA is TGTGCCAGCAGTTACTCGACGGGAAAGAAAGATACGCAGTATTTT.